These 5 T cell receptor beta chains were all obtained from the same sample, sequenced in a study of tumor-infiltrating lymphocytes in primary liver carcinoma. Total RNA amounting to 500 ng was the source from which TCR beta cDNA was made with a constant-region primer. Sequencing libraries for TCR beta derived from three nested multiplex PCR rounds that used slightly modified ARM-PCR. Amplification in the first two PCR rounds was performed using TRBV1-TRBV30 forward primers and a C-beta reverse primer for 10 cycles each. TCRdb called the multiplex PCR reads again in MiXCR, with one record for every CDR3 protein. The sample contains about 190,000 distinct CDR3 sequences, about 85% of which appear only once. Co-extraction of both nucleic acids (RNA and DNA) used 20-30 mg of unsorted bulk tissue. Sequenced sample: tumor tissue from primary liver carcinoma. Receptors were obtained from a man aged 35 to 55 with primary liver carcinoma and hepatitis B virus infection.

This chain links TRBV11-1 with TRBJ2-7; 7 bases fit TRBD1. Germline CDR1 is SGHAT and CDR2 is FQDESV (reference sequence). The CDR3 consists of 13 residues. Trimming took 10 bases from V and 7 from J; bases not matched to a gene: 13. In DNA form, the CDR3 reads TGTGCCACCAGGGGGAAGCGATTCTATGAGCAGTACTTC. Its protein is CATRGKRFYEQYF.

As for this clonotype: Sequence at one end of the junction differs from germline and may be a read error. The chain has TRBV6-5 and TRBJ2-7; no clear D gene. The CDR3 is 16 amino acids. The V gene's germline CDR1 is MNHEY and CDR2 SVGAGI. CDR3 in amino acids: CASSRPPAIGLYEHYF. CDR3 DNA sequence: TGTGCCAGCAGTCGCCCTCCAGCGATTGGTCTGTACGAGCACTACTTC.

About this clonotype: Because it lacks the conserved phenylalanine or tryptophan at the end, this CDR3 is likely a read error. V is TRBV7-8 and J is TRBJ2-5, with TRBD1 matching 9 bases. There are 14 residues in the CDR3. Per germline, CDR1 SGHVS and CDR2 FQNEAQ. CDR3 region: CASSITGGRESQYS. Here the CDR3 DNA reads TGTGCCAGTAGCATCACAGGGGGCAGAGAGTCCCAGTACTCC.

V gene TRBV11-2 combines with J gene TRBJ2-3; TRBD2 agrees at 9 bases. This CDR3 region has 19 residues. J lost 3 bases, V lost 8 bases, and 21 bases had no gene match. Germline V gives CDR1 SGHAT, CDR2 FQNNGV. The CDR3 loop is CASCRSPRLAGEGTDTQYF. CDR3 coding DNA: TGTGCCAGCTGCCGATCGCCGAGATTAGCGGGAGAGGGGACAGATACGCAGTATTTT. Using reference TRBV11-2 and TRBJ2-3 for the parts outside the CDR3, the full variable domain is EAGVAQSPRYKIIEKRQSVAFWCNPISGHATLYWYQQILGQGPKLLIQFQNNGVVDDSQLPKDRFSAERLKGVDSTLKIQPAKLEDSAVYLCASCRSPRLAGEGTDTQYFGPGTRLTVL.

This clonotype was detected only once. One end of the junction is discordant with germline, which a read error may explain. V usage is TRBV6-2 or TRBV6-3 and J usage is TRBJ2-7, with 9 bases fitting TRBD2. Germline CDR1 is MNHEY and CDR2 is SVGEGT. This CDR3 has 15 residues. This CDR3 reads CASSTPTSGWYEQYF. CDR3 DNA: TGTGCGAGCAGCACTCCGACTAGCGGATGGTACGAGCAATACTTC.